The entry that follows covers one T cell receptor (beta chain) sequence. V was shortened by 6 bases and J by 4 bases, with 15 bases between the two germline ends. The CDR3 loop spans 14 amino acids. Germline CDR1 reads MDHEN; CDR2 reads SYDVKM. The protocol was immunoSEQ multiplex PCR, while the TCRdb copy is restricted to in-frame clones and leaves out a portion. Of around 75,000 clones listed, approximately 78% are singletons. The data belong to a study of OX40 agonist ivuxolimab in advanced cancers. Study-level background: All patients had ivuxolimab intravenously every 2 weeks at 0.01 to 10 mg/kg.

Excluded were patients having autoimmune disease history or systemic immunosuppression. Baseline was the first blood sampling point, followed by cycle 4 day 1 and cycle 7 day 1. This material consisted of CD4+ or CD8+ T cells sorted from blood, taken in a trial of the OX40 agonist ivuxolimab. The genes are TRBV28 and TRBJ1-2; D is perhaps TRBD1 (5 bases). The sequence derives from an adult with an advanced solid tumor such as melanoma, head and neck, liver or kidney cancer. The CDR3 DNA is TGTGCCAGCAGATCAGGGCAGGTAGTCTATGGCTACACCTTC. It translates to CASRSGQVVYGYTF.